This T cell receptor (beta chain) stems from a study of early T cells in non-severe SARS-CoV-2 infection. Study-wide background: Unsorted whole blood bulk RNA was sequenced, with unpaired chains.

From the 5' RACE reads, TCRdb called clonotypes with MiXCR, one entry per CDR3 protein. The data show some 46,000 distinct CDR3 sequences, around 6.1% seen once. From germline, CDR1 is KGHSH and CDR2 LQKENI. Trimming removed 5 bases from V and 3 bases from J; junction bases left unmatched: 9. This CDR3 region has 15 residues. This clonotype appeared many times. Sequenced material: whole blood, taken at baseline. The chain uses TRBV18 and TRBJ1-2, with 7 bases matching TRBD1. The receptor's source is an adult who was a healthcare worker with PCR-confirmed SARS-CoV-2 infection or an uninfected control (not recorded which). CDR3 amino acids: CASSVTGEDDYGYTF. The CDR3 nucleotides are TGTGCCAGCTCAGTAACAGGGGAGGACGACTATGGCTACACCTTC.